Listed below are T cell receptor beta chains from one sample, sequenced in a study of OX40 agonist ivuxolimab in advanced cancers. Produced via immunoSEQ multiplex PCR; TCRdb's table is partial and in-frame only. The sample gives some 35,000 clones, 60% to 80% of which show up once; approximately 22% is in the top ten. Sample: CD4+ or CD8+ T cells sorted from blood, taken in a trial of the OX40 agonist ivuxolimab. The receptor source for this set is an adult with an advanced solid tumor such as melanoma, head and neck, liver or kidney cancer. Both conserved end residues are trimmed from each CDR3. Each record gives: V gene, J gene, clone size, CDR3 protein. Clone size appears in some rows only: once, few, many, or a class for an expanded clone.

v_call: TRBV19; j_call: TRBJ2-5; clone_size: once; cdr3_aa: ASSIGIDRAGETQY
v_call: TRBV7-9; j_call: TRBJ1-1; clone_size: -; cdr3_aa: ASNTYKGPGLNTEAF
v_call: TRBV7-8; j_call: TRBJ1-4; clone_size: few; cdr3_aa: ASSKTSASEKLF
v_call: TRBV11-1; j_call: TRBJ2-7; clone_size: few; cdr3_aa: ASSLDGDSVIRTSYEQY
v_call: TRBV4-3; j_call: TRBJ1-1; clone_size: -; cdr3_aa: ASSQFGATEAF
v_call: TRBV19; j_call: TRBJ2-2; clone_size: -; cdr3_aa: ASSSVAGGPGTGELF
v_call: TRBV4-2; j_call: TRBJ2-7; clone_size: -; cdr3_aa: ASSEEGTSYEQY
v_call: TRBV11-2; j_call: TRBJ1-5; clone_size: -; cdr3_aa: ASSLDGVQPQH
v_call: TRBV6-5; j_call: TRBJ2-1; clone_size: -; cdr3_aa: ASSYRGNSYNEQF
v_call: TRBV11-2; j_call: TRBJ2-5; clone_size: -; cdr3_aa: ASTYRGLEETQY
v_call: TRBV7-3; j_call: TRBJ2-7; clone_size: few; cdr3_aa: ASSSDLTKISYEQY
v_call: TRBV7-2; j_call: TRBJ2-5; clone_size: -; cdr3_aa: ASSLEGGYQETQY
v_call: TRBV13; j_call: TRBJ1-5; clone_size: -; cdr3_aa: ASSGYTNNQPQH
v_call: TRBV7-9; j_call: TRBJ2-2; clone_size: -; cdr3_aa: ASSLGQNTGELF
v_call: TRBV28; j_call: TRBJ1-5; clone_size: -; cdr3_aa: ASSLLGGWSNQPQH
v_call: TRBV7-6; j_call: TRBJ1-1; clone_size: -; cdr3_aa: ASSLEGVTEAF
v_call: TRBV7-3; j_call: TRBJ2-1; clone_size: -; cdr3_aa: ASSLWVAGGPSDEQF
v_call: TRBV5-1; j_call: TRBJ2-6; clone_size: -; cdr3_aa: ASSLAPDTSGANVLT
v_call: TRBV27; j_call: TRBJ2-3; clone_size: few; cdr3_aa: ASSLSRDRGQTDTQY
v_call: TRBV5-8; j_call: TRBJ1-4; clone_size: once; cdr3_aa: ASSQGESREKLF
v_call: TRBV25-1; j_call: TRBJ2-3; clone_size: -; cdr3_aa: ASSDPGAPADTQY
v_call: TRBV27; j_call: TRBJ2-3; clone_size: -; cdr3_aa: ASSFGHISTDTQY
v_call: TRBV30; j_call: TRBJ1-1; clone_size: -; cdr3_aa: AWFRIGGSTEAF
v_call: TRBV12-5; j_call: TRBJ2-7; clone_size: once; cdr3_aa: ASGLPTRQGESHCEQY
v_call: TRBV12-5; j_call: TRBJ1-1; clone_size: -; cdr3_aa: ASGLVLGRGTEAF
v_call: TRBV6-5; j_call: TRBJ1-3; clone_size: -; cdr3_aa: ASRGSGNTIY
v_call: TRBV7-9; j_call: TRBJ1-5; clone_size: once; cdr3_aa: ASSLTGGVGGNQPQH
v_call: TRBV9; j_call: TRBJ1-1; clone_size: -; cdr3_aa: ASTPWQVNTEAF